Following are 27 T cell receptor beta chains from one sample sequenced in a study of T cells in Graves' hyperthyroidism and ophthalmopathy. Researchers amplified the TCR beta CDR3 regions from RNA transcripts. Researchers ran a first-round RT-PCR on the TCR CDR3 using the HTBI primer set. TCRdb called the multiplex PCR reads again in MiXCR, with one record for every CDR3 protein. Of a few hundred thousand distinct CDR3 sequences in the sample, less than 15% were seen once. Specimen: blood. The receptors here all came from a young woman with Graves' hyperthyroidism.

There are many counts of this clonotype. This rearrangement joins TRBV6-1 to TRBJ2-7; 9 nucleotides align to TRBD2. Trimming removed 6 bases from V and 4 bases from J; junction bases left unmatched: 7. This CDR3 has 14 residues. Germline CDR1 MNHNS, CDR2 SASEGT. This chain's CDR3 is CASRDTGLAYEQYF. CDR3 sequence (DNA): TGTGCCAGCAGGGACACGGGACTAGCATACGAGCAGTACTTC.

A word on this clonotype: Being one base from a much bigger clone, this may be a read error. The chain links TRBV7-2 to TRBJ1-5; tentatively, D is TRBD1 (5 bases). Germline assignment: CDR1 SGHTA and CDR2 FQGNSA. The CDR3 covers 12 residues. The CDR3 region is CASSIPPGPQRF. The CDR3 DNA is TGTGCCAGCAGCATCCCACCAGGGCCCCAGCGTTTT.

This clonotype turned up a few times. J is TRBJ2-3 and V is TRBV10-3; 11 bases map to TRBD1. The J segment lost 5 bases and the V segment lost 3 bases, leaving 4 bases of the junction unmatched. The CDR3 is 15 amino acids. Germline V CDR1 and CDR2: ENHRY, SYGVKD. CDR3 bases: TGTGCCATCAGTGATCGGGACAGGGGGGAAGATACGCAGTATTTT. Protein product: CAISDRDRGEDTQYF.

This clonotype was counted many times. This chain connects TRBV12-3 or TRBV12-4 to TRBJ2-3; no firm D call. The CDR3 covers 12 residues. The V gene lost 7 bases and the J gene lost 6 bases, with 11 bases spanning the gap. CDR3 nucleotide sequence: TGTGCCAGCATCTCCGAGTGGGATACGCAGTATTTT. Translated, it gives CASISEWDTQYF.

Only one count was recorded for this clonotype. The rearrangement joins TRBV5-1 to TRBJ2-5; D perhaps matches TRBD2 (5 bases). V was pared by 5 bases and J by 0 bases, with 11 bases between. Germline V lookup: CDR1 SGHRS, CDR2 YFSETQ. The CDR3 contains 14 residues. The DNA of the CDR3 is TGCGCCAGCAGTCCCCTCGGGGACCAAGAGACCCAGTACTTC. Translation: CASSPLGDQETQYF.

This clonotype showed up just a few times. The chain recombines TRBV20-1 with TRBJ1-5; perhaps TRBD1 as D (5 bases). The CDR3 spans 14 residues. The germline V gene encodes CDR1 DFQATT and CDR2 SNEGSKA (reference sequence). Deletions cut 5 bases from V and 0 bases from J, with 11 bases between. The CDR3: CSAWPRDSNQPQHF. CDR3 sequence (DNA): TGCAGTGCTTGGCCCAGGGATAGCAATCAGCCCCAGCATTTT.

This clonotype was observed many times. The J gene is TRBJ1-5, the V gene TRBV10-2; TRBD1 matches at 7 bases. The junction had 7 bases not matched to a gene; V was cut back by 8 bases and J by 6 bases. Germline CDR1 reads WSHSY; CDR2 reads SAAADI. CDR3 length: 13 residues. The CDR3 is CASSGQMGQPQHF. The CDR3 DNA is TGCGCCAGCTCGGGACAGATGGGTCAGCCCCAGCATTTT.

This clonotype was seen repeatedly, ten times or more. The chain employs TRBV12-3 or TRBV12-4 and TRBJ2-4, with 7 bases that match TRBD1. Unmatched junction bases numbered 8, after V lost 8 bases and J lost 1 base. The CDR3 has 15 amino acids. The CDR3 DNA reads TGTGCCAGCCGAGACGAACAGGGGGCCAAAAACATTCAGTACTTC. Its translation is CASRDEQGAKNIQYF.

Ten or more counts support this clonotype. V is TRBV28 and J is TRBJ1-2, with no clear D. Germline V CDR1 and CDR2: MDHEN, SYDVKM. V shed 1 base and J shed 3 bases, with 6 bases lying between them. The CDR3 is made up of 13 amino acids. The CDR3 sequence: CASSLSGYYGYTF. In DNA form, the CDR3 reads TGTGCCAGCAGTTTATCGGGGTACTATGGCTACACCTTC.

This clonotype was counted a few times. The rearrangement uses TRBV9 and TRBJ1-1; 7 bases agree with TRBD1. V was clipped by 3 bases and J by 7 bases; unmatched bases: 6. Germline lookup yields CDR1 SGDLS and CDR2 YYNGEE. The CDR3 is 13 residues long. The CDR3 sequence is CASSADRRDEAFF. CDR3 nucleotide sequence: TGTGCCAGCAGCGCGGACAGGAGGGATGAAGCTTTCTTT.

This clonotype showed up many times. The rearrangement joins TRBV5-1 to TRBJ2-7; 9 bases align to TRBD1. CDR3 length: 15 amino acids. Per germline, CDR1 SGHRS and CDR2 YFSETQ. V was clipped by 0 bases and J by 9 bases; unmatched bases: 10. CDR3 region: CASSLGSGTGKVQYF. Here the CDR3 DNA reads TGCGCCAGCAGCTTGGGTTCCGGGACAGGGAAGGTGCAGTACTTC.

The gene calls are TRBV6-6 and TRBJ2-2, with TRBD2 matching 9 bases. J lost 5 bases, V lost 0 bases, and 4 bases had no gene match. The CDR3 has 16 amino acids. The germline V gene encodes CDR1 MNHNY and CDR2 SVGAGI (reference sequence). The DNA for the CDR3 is TGTGCCAGCAGTTACTCTTCCCTAGCGGGAACCGGGGAGCTGTTTTTT. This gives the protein CASSYSSLAGTGELFF.

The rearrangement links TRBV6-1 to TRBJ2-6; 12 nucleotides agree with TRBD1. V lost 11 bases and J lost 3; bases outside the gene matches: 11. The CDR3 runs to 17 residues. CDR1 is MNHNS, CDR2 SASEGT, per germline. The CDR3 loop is CAVPGTGGAYGANVLTF. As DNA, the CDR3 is TGTGCCGTCCCCGGGACAGGGGGCGCGTATGGGGCCAACGTCCTGACTTTC.

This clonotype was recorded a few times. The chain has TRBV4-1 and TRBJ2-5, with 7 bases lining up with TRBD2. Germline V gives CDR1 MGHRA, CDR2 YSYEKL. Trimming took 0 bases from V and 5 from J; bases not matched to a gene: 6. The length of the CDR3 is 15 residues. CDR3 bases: TGCGCCAGCAGCCAAGAGGGACTACTGGGGGAGACCCAGTACTTC. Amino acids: CASSQEGLLGETQYF.

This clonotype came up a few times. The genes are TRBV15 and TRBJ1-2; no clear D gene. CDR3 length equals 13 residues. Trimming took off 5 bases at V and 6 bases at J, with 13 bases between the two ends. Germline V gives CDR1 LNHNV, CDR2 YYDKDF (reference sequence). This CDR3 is CATSRRSTDGYTF. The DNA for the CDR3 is TGTGCCACCAGCCGTCGCTCGACGGATGGCTACACCTTC.

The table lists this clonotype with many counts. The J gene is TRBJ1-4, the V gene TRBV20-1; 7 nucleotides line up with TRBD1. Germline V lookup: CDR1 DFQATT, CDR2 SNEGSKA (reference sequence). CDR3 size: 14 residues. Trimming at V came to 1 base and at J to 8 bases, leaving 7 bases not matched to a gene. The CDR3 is CSARGDPGGEKLFF. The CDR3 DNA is TGCAGTGCTAGAGGGGACCCAGGGGGAGAAAAACTGTTTTTT.

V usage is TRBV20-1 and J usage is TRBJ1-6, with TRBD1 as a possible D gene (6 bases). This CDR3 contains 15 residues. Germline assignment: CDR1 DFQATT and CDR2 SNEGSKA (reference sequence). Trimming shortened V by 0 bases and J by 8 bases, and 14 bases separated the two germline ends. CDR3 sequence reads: CSARDRVGGHSPLHF. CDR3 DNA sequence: TGCAGTGCTAGAGATAGGGTCGGGGGGCATTCACCCCTCCACTTT.

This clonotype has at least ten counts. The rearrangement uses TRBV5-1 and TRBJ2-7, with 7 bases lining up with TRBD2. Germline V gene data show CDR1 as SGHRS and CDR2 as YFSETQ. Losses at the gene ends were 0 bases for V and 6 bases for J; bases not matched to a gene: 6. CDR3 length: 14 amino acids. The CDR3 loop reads CASSLEAGEGEQYF. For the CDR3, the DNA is TGCGCCAGCAGCTTGGAGGCGGGAGAGGGCGAGCAGTACTTC.

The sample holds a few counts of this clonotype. CDR3 sequence reads: CASSEYRGGSDTQYF. The DNA of the CDR3 is TGTGCCAGCAGTGAATACAGGGGCGGGTCAGATACGCAGTATTTT. The chain links TRBV25-1 to TRBJ2-3; tentatively, D is TRBD1 (6 bases). Trimming stripped 0 bases from V and 4 bases from J, with 11 bases between. The CDR3 extends over 15 amino acids. The germline V gene encodes CDR1 MGHDK and CDR2 SYGVNS.

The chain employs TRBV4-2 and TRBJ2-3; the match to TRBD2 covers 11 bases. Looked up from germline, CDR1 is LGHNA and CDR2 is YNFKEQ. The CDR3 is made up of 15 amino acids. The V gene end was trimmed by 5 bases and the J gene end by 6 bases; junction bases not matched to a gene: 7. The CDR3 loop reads CASSSEASGRDTQYF. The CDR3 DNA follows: TGTGCCAGCAGCTCCGAGGCTAGCGGGAGGGATACGCAGTATTTT.

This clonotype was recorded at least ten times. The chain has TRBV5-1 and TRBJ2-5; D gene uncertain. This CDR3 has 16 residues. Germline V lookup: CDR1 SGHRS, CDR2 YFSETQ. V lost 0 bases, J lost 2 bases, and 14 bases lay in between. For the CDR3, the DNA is TGCGCCAGCAGCTTGGGGAATGATTATCCTCAAGAGACCCAGTACTTC. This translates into CASSLGNDYPQETQYF.

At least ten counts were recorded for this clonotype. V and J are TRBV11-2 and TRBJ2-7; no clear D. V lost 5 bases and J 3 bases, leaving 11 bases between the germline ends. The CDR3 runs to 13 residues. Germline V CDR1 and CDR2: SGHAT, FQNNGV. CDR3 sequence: CASSDPTGYEQYF. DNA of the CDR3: TGTGCCAGCAGCGATCCGACGGGCTACGAGCAGTACTTC.

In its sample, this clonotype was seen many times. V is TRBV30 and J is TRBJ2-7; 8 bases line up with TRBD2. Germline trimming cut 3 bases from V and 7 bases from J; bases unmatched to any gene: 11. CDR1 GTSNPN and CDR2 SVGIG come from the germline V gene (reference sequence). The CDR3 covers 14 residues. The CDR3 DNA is TGTGCCTGGAGGGTTGGCCTAGCGGGCCGGGAGCAGTACTTC. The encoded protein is CAWRVGLAGREQYF.

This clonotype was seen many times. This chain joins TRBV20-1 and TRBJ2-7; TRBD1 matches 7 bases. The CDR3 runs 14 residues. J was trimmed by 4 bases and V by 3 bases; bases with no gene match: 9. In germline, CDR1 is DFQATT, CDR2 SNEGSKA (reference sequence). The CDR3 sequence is CSARPQGKGYEQYF. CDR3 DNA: TGCAGTGCTAGGCCACAGGGGAAAGGGTACGAGCAGTACTTC.

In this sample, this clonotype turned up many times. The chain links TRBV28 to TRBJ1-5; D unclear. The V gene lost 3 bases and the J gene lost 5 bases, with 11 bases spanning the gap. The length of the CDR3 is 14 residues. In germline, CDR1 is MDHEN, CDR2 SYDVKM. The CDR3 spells CASSLDRSDQPQHF. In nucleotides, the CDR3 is TGTGCCAGCAGTTTGGACCGCTCGGATCAGCCCCAGCATTTT.

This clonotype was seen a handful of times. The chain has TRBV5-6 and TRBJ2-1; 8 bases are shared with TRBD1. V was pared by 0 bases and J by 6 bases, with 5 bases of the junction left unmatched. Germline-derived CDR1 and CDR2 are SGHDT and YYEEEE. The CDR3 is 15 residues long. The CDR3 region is CASSLEPGTGNEQFF. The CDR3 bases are TGTGCCAGCAGCTTGGAGCCCGGGACAGGCAATGAGCAGTTCTTC.

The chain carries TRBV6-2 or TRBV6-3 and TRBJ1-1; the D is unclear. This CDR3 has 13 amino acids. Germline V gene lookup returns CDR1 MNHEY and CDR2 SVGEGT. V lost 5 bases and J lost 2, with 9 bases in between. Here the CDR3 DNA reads TGTGCCAGCAGTGCGCACACTAACACTGAAGCTTTCTTT. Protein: CASSAHTNTEAFF.